The 13 T cell receptor beta chains below were found in one sample sequenced in a study of cytomegalovirus exposure and HLA in healthy donors. It was with 60 Vbeta and 13 Jbeta primers that the PCR ran. Method: immunoSEQ multiplex PCR; TCRdb's copy keeps in-frame clones and lacks some. The profile covers some 130,000 clones, with around three quarters appearing a single time and approximately 4.3% taken by the ten largest. The sequencing input was PBMCs. The receptors were sampled from a young man in good health.

V and J are TRBV28 and TRBJ2-1; TRBD1 aligns across 8 bases. V trimming: 5 bases; J trimming: 0 bases; junction bases outside the gene matches: 6. This CDR3 has 16 residues. CDR1 is MDHEN and CDR2 is SYDVKM in the germline V gene. CDR3 sequence reads: CASSPLTGGSYNEQFF. In DNA, the CDR3 is TGTGCCAGCAGTCCCTTAACAGGGGGCTCCTACAATGAGCAGTTCTTC.

The chain joins TRBV19 to TRBJ1-2, with 9 bases that match TRBD1. Germline lookup yields CDR1 LNHDA and CDR2 SQIVND (reference sequence). J gave up 0 bases and V 7 bases, and 6 bases lay outside the gene matches. The CDR3 contains 15 residues. CDR3 coding DNA: TGTGCCAGTAACAACAGGGGGCAAGCTAACTATGGCTACACCTTC. Amino acids: CASNNRGQANYGYTF. Full variable domain (remainder filled in from reference TRBV19 and TRBJ1-2): DGGITQSPKYLFRKEGQNVTLSCEQNLNHDAMYWYRQDPGQGLRLIYYSQIVNDFQKGDIAEGYSVSREKKESFPLTVTSAQKNPTAFYLCASNNRGQANYGYTFGSGTRLTVV.

The chain is built from TRBV7-9 and TRBJ2-2; D is possibly TRBD1 (5 bases). The CDR3 totals 13 residues. V was clipped by 6 bases and J by 7 bases, with 12 bases between them. Germline V CDR1 and CDR2: SEHNR, FQNEAQ (reference sequence). The CDR3 nucleotides are TGTGCCAGCAGAATAGGCACAGGCGGGGAGCTGTTTTTT. Residues: CASRIGTGGELFF.

J is TRBJ2-3 and V is TRBV4-1, with D tentatively TRBD2 (5 bases). CDR1 and CDR2 from the germline V gene are MGHRA and YSYEKL. Trimming stripped 7 bases from V and 4 bases from J, with 15 bases between. This CDR3 is 14 amino acids long. For the CDR3, the DNA is TGCGCCAGCAAGTCCGAGGGTTCGGCAGATACGCAGTATTTT. This gives the protein CASKSEGSADTQYF.

This clone appeared once. This rearrangement joins TRBV7-3 to TRBJ1-4; perhaps TRBD1 as D (5 bases). In germline, CDR1 is SGHTA, CDR2 FQGTGA. Trimming cost V 2 bases and J 3 bases, with 10 bases left between them. The CDR3 contains 15 residues. This CDR3 reads CASSLGMGPNEKLFF. In DNA form, the CDR3 reads TGTGCCAGCAGCTTAGGGATGGGGCCTAATGAAAAACTGTTTTTT.

Notes on this clone: This CDR3 is also generated by other DNA sequences in the sample. This chain connects TRBV14 to TRBJ1-1; 10 nucleotides align to TRBD1. Germline trimming cut 6 bases from V and 3 bases from J; bases unmatched to any gene: 4. CDR3 length: 14 amino acids. CDR1 is SGHDN, CDR2 FVKESK, per germline. CDR3 residues: CASRLGTGDTEAFF. CDR3 DNA sequence: TGTGCCAGCAGACTGGGGACAGGGGACACTGAAGCTTTCTTT. The variable domain in full, with the rest retrieved from reference TRBV14 and TRBJ1-1, is EAGVTQFPSHSVIEKGQTVTLRCDPISGHDNLYWYRRVMGKEIKFLLHFVKESKQDESGMPNNRFLAERTGGTYSTLKVQPAELEDSGVYFCASRLGTGDTEAFFGQGTRLTVV.

This clone was counted between two and nine times. V and J are TRBV19 and TRBJ2-1, with 10 bases matching TRBD2. The CDR3 has 15 residues. Per the germline V gene, CDR1 is LNHDA and CDR2 is SQIVND (reference sequence). J was trimmed by 7 bases and V by 3 bases; bases with no gene match: 6. The CDR3 region is CASSISTSGLNEQFF. The CDR3 DNA follows: TGTGCCAGTAGTATTTCGACTAGCGGGCTGAATGAGCAGTTCTTC.

A few counts support this clone. This chain connects TRBV7-8 to TRBJ1-6; TRBD1 aligns across 9 bases. The CDR3 covers 16 residues. With V trimmed by 4 bases and J by 7 bases, 8 bases remained unmatched. Per germline, CDR1 SGHVS and CDR2 FQNEAQ. The DNA for the CDR3 is TGTGCCAGCAGCTCCCCGTGGGACAGGGTCAATTCACCCCTCCACTTT. Translating it yields CASSSPWDRVNSPLHF.

The chain has TRBV7-8 and TRBJ2-7; tentatively, D is TRBD2 (5 bases). The V end lost 5 bases, the J end lost 0 bases, and 14 bases lay between the germline ends. This CDR3 comprises 15 residues. Germline V gene sequence: CDR1 SGHVS, CDR2 FQNEAQ. CDR3 DNA: TGTGCCAGCAGCCACCGGGGAAGGAGCTCCTACGAGCAGTACTTC. This translates into CASSHRGRSSYEQYF.

The rearrangement links TRBV5-4 to TRBJ2-1, with D tentatively TRBD2 (6 bases). This CDR3 region has 15 residues. Germline lookup yields CDR1 SGHNT and CDR2 YYREEE (reference sequence). V shed 3 bases and J shed 8 bases, with 18 bases lying between them. The CDR3 reads CASSSWAGPVYEQFF. In DNA, the CDR3 is TGTGCCAGCAGCTCATGGGCGGGGCCAGTCTATGAGCAGTTCTTC.

The V and J genes are TRBV21-1 and TRBJ2-3; TRBD1, the table's D call, lacks a check against the DNA. TRBV21-1 is listed as a pseudogene. This CDR3 is 14 amino acids long. The CDR3 coding sequence is TGTGCCAGCACTCGGGCAGGGAAGACAGATACGCAGTATTTT. Translated, it gives CASTRAGKTDTQYF.

The rearrangement links TRBV7-9 to TRBJ2-5, with a tentative D call TRBD2 (6 bases). The J call may not be correct, given that the DNA end is closer to TRBJ2-7. This CDR3 region has 14 residues. Germline lookup yields CDR1 SEHNR and CDR2 FQNEAQ (reference sequence). CDR3 sequence reads: CASSLTGEGYEQYF. CDR3 in DNA: TGTGCCAGCAGCTTAACGGGAGAGGGTTACGAGCAGTACTTC.

The chain uses TRBV9 and TRBJ1-2; D not certain. With 0 bases removed from V and 4 bases from J, the gap between germline ends came to 7 bases. The germline gives CDR1 SGDLS, CDR2 YYNGEE. This CDR3 is built from 13 residues. The CDR3 sequence is CASSVGGSYGYTF. The CDR3 coding sequence is TGTGCCAGCAGCGTAGGAGGGTCCTATGGCTACACCTTC.